The following is a T cell receptor (beta chain) sequence with its context. What it binds is unknown. The sample belongs to a study of memory CD4+ T cells and cytomegalovirus serostatus. Study observations and caveats: Suggested: most of the CMV-linked TCR signature lies in CD4+ memory cells. Of 150 to 200 reported CMV TCRbeta sequences, 65 to 85 were found in memory CD4+ repertoires.

The sort gate was single viable CD3+CD4+CD8-CD45RO+ cells for memory CD4+ T cells. TCRdb keeps only in-frame clones here, not all; method: immunoSEQ multiplex PCR. The sample contains around 33,000 clones, about 75% of which appear only once. The material sequenced was memory CD4+ T cells from blood. The origin of this receptor is an adult in good health and CMV-seronegative. Some clones in this sample may be carry-over from other donors' samples.

This chain's CDR3 is CASSDRDSEGEQFF. CDR3 DNA: TGCGCCAGCAGTGACCGGGACTCGGAGGGTGAGCAGTTCTTC. This rearrangement joins TRBV10-1 to TRBJ2-1; the D gene is possibly TRBD2 (6 bases). Between the trimmed V and J ends, which lost 3 bases and 9 bases, there was a span of 15 bases. This CDR3 spans 14 amino acids. CDR1 is WNHNN and CDR2 is SYGVQD in the germline V gene (reference sequence).